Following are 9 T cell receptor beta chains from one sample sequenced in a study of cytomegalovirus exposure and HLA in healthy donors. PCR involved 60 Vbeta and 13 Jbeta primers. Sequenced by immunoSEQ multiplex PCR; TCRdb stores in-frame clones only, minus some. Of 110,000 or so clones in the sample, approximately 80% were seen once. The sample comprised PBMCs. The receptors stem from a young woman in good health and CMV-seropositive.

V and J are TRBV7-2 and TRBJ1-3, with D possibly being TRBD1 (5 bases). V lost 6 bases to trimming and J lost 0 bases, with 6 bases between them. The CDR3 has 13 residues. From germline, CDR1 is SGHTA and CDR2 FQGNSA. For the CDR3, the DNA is TGTGCCAGCAGGGGGCCCTCTGGAAACACCATATATTTT. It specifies CASRGPSGNTIYF.

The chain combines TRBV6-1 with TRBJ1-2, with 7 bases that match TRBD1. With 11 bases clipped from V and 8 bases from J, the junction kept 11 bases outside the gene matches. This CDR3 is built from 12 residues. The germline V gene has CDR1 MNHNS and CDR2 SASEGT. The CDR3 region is CALVGQANGYTF. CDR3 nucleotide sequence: TGTGCCTTGGTAGGACAGGCAAACGGCTACACCTTC.

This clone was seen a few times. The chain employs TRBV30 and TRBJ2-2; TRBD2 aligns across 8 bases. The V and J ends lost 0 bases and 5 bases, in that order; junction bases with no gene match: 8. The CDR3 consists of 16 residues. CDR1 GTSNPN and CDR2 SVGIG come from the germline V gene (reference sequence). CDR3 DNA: TGTGCCTGGAGTGTGTCGGTGGTAGCGGGGACCGGGGAGCTGTTTTTT. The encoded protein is CAWSVSVVAGTGELFF.

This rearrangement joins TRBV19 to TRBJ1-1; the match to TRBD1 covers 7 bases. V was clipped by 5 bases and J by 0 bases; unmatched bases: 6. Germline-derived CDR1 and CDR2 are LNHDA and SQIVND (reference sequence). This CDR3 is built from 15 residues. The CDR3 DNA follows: TGTGCCAGTAGTCCGGGACAGCTCATGAACACTGAAGCTTTCTTT. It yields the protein CASSPGQLMNTEAFF.

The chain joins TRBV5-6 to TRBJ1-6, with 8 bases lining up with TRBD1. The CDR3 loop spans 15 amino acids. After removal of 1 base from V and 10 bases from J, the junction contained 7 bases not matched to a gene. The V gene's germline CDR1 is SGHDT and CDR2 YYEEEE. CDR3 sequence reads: CASSLMGQDGSPLHF. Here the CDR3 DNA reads TGTGCCAGCAGCTTGATGGGACAGGACGGGTCACCCCTCCACTTT.

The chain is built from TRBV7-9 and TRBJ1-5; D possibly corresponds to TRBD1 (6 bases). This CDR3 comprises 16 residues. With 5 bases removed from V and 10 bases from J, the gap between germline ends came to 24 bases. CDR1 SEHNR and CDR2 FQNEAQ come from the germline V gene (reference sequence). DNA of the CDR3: TGTGCCAGCAGCCTAACCGGGGGAGGGGGAATTGATCCCCAGCATTTT. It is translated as CASSLTGGGGIDPQHF.

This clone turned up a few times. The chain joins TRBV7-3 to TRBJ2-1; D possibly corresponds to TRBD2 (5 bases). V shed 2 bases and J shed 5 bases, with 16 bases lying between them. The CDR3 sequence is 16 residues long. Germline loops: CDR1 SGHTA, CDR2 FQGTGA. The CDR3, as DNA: TGTGCCAGCAGCTTACCCCCCCCACTAGGCGACAATGAGCAGTTCTTC. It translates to CASSLPPPLGDNEQFF.

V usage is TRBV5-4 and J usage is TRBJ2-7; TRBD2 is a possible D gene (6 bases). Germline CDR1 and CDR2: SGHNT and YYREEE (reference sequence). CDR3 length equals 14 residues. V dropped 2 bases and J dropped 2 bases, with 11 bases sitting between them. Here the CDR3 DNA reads TGTGCCAGCAGCTTCTCGGGACTTCCCTACGAGCAGTACTTC. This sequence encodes CASSFSGLPYEQYF. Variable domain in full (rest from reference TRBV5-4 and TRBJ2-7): ETGVTQSPTHLIKTRGQQVTLRCSSQSGHNTVSWYQQALGQGPQFIFQYYREEENGRGNFPPRFSGLQFPNYSSELNVNALELDDSALYLCASSFSGLPYEQYFGPGTRLTVT.

CDR3 residues: CASSGGENQPQHF. The CDR3, as DNA: TGCGCCAGCAGCGGGGGGGAAAATCAGCCCCAGCATTTT. The rearrangement joins TRBV5-1 to TRBJ1-5; D possibly corresponds to TRBD1 (5 bases). The germline V gene has CDR1 SGHRS and CDR2 YFSETQ. This CDR3 has 13 residues. V dropped 4 bases and J dropped 4 bases, with 9 bases sitting between them.